This T cell receptor beta chain came from a study of blood T cells in healthy people across ages. Alongside a J-beta primer mix, a sample-barcoded 5' primer served in a second PCR lasting about 7 to 11 cycles. TCRdb itself ran the 5' RACE reads through MiXCR, one entry per CDR3 protein. The table lists hundreds of thousands of distinct CDR3 sequences, just under 25% of them singletons. Findings and caveats of the study: Diversity estimates from one million T cells were considered underestimates.

A remark on this clonotype: Antigen specificity is unknown.

Germline assignment: CDR1 LGHDT and CDR2 YNNKEL (reference sequence). V lost 2 bases to trimming and J lost 8 bases, with 12 bases between them. The CDR3 consists of 14 residues. These data were also reused for a study on T cells of mothers and their children. That report notes: Among related mother-child pairs, overlap was slightly higher than in unrelated pairs, though not significantly.

The source material was blood. This chain joins TRBV3-1 and TRBJ1-4; D perhaps matches TRBD1 (5 bases). This sequence was found in a boy younger than 18 in good health. Here the CDR3 reads CASSQRDRSEKLFF. In DNA, the CDR3 is TGTGCCAGCAGCCAACGGGACCGATCCGAAAAACTGTTTTTT.